The present T cell receptor beta chain was sequenced within a study of T cell repertoires in cytomegalovirus infection. Study summary: It was the public TCR beta signatures that indicated both CMV infection and matching HLA type.

Overall study findings and caveats: Using cumulative public TCR beta family frequency, the authors identified those who carried CMV together with the relevant HLA. Predominance within the ex vivo response was attributable to HLA-C-restricted CMV-specific TCR beta clonotypes.

MiXCR, applied by TCRdb to the reads, yields one record per CDR3 protein. In the table there are roughly 720,000 distinct CDR3 sequences, 35% of which are singletons. Worth noting for this clonotype: Its specificity is not known.

J lost 1 base, V lost 1 base, and 2 bases had no gene match. This CDR3 is built from 15 residues. CDR1 and CDR2 from the germline V gene are LNHDA and SQIVND (reference sequence). The source is a human donor in good health (CMV status not recorded). Some clones in this sample may be carry-over from other donors' samples. This sequence joins TRBV19 and TRBJ1-1; 8 bases map to TRBD1. The sample consisted of PBMCs. The CDR3 DNA reads as TGTGCCAGTAGTATAGTGGGGACAGGGAACACTGAAGCTTTCTTT. Translating it yields CASSIVGTGNTEAFF. Supplemented by reference TRBV19 and TRBJ1-1, the full variable domain reads DGGITQSPKYLFRKEGQNVTLSCEQNLNHDAMYWYRQDPGQGLRLIYYSQIVNDFQKGDIAEGYSVSREKKESFPLTVTSAQKNPTAFYLCASSIVGTGNTEAFFGQGTRLTVV.